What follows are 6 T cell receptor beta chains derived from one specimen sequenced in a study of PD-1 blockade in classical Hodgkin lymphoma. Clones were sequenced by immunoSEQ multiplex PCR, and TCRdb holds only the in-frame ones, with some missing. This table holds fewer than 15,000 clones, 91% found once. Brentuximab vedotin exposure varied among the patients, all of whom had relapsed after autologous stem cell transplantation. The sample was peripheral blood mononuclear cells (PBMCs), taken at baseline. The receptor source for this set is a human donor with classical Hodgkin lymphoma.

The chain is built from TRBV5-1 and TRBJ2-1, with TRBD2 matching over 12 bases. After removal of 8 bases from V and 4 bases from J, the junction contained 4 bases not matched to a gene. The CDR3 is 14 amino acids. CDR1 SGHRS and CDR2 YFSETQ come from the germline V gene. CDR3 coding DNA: TGCGCCAGTCTAGCGGGGGGGCCTTACAATGAGCAGTTCTTC. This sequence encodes CASLAGGPYNEQFF.

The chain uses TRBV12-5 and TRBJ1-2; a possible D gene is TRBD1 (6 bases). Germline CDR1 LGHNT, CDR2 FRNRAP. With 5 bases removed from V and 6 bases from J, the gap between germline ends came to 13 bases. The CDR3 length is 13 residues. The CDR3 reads CASGRPSGDGYTF. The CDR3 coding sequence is TGTGCTAGTGGTCGACCTTCAGGGGATGGCTACACCTTC.

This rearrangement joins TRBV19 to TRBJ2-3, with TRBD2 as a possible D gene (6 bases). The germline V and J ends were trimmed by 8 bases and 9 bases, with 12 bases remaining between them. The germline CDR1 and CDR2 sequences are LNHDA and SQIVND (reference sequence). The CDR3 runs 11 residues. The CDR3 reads CASLEGYTQYF. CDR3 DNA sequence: TGTGCCAGTCTGGAGGGGTACACGCAGTATTTT. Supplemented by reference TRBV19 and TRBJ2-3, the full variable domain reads DGGITQSPKYLFRKEGQNVTLSCEQNLNHDAMYWYRQDPGQGLRLIYYSQIVNDFQKGDIAEGYSVSREKKESFPLTVTSAQKNPTAFYLCASLEGYTQYFGPGTRLTVL.

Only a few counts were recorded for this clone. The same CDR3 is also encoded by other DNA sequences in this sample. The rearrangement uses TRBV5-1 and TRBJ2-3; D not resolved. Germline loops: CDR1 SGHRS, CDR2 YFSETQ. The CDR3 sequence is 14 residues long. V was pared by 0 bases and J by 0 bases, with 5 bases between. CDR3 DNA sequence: TGCGCCAGCAGCTTGGGGGTTAGCACAGATACGCAGTATTTT. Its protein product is CASSLGVSTDTQYF.

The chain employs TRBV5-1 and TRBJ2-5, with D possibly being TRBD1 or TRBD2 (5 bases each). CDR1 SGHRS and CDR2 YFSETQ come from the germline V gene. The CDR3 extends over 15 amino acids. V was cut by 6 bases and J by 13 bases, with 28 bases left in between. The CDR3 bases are TGCGCCAGCAATGGGCAGGGAGATGTCAAGAGACCACCGTACTTC. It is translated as CASNGQGDVKRPPYF.

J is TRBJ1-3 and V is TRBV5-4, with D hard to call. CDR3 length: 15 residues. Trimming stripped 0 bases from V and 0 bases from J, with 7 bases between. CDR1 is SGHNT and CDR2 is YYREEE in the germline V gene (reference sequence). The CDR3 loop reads CASSLEPSSGNTIYF. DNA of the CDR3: TGTGCCAGCAGCTTGGAGCCGTCCTCTGGAAACACCATATATTTT. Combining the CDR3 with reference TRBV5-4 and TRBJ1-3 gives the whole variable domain ETGVTQSPTHLIKTRGQQVTLRCSSQSGHNTVSWYQQALGQGPQFIFQYYREEENGRGNFPPRFSGLQFPNYSSELNVNALELDDSALYLCASSLEPSSGNTIYFGEGSWLTVV.